Included here is one TCR beta chain sequence, with context. As handled by the study authors: Amplifying reference gene primers gave estimates of nucleated cell counts. Repertoires were generated with immunoSEQ multiplex PCR, while TCRdb's copy carries only in-frame clones and drops some. That table is the source of V, J and clone size, and D and trimming were worked out from the DNA. This sample has around 220,000 clones; roughly 80% occur once, and the top ten carry approximately 5.3%. The sample originates from a study of blood T cell repertoires in COVID-19. Study overall: COVID-19 samples from acute and convalescent phases originated in the United States, Italy and Spain. PBMCs, B-cell-depleted T cells, or T cells were the source of the cDNA or gDNA that made up the material.

This CDR3 region has 12 residues. Per germline, CDR1 MNHEY and CDR2 SVGAGI. V shed 6 bases and J shed 2 bases, with 8 bases lying between them. The chain recombines TRBV6-5 with TRBJ2-7, with a weak D call TRBD2 (5 bases). The sequencing input was peripheral blood. This receptor was obtained from a human donor in a cohort sampled during active COVID-19. The CDR3 DNA sequence: TGTGCCAGCAGCGGGGTGACCTACGAGCAGTACTTC. Residues: CASSGVTYEQYF.